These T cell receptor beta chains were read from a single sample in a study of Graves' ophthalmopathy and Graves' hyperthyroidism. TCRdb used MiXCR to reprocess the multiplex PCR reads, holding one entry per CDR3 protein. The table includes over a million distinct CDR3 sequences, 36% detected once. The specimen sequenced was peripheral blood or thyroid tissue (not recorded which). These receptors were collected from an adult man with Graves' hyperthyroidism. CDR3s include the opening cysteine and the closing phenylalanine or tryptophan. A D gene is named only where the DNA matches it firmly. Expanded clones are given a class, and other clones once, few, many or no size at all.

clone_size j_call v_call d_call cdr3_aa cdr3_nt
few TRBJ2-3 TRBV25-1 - CASLSGSTDTQYF TGTGCCAGCCTCAGCGGCAGCACAGATACGCAGTATTTT
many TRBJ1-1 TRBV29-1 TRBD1 CSARQGEAFF TGCAGCGCCCGACAGGGTGAAGCTTTCTTT
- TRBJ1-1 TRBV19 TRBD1 CASIPQGPNTEAFF TGTGCCAGTATCCCACAGGGGCCGAACACTGAAGCTTTCTTT
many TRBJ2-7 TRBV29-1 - CSVIDRNEQYF TGCAGCGTGATAGACAGGAACGAGCAGTACTTC
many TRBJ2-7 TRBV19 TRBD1 CASSRTGTGEYEQYF TGTGCCAGTAGTAGAACCGGGACAGGGGAATACGAGCAGTACTTC
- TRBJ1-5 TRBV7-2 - CASSLGGGGQPVRNQPQHF TGTGCCAGCAGCCTAGGTGGCGGGGGGCAGCCCGTTCGCAATCAGCCCCAGCATTTT
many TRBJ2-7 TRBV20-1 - CSAPSGTYEQYF TGCAGTGCTCCTTCAGGGACCTACGAGCAGTACTTC
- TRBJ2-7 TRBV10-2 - CASSEPRLPYEQYF TGCGCCAGCAGTGAGCCACGACTCCCCTACGAGCAGTACTTC
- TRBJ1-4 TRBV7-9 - CASSFGRTGTNEKLFF TGTGCCAGCAGCTTTGGGCGTACAGGAACTAATGAAAAACTGTTTTTT
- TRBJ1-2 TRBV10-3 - CASTLGGERNGYTF TGTGCCAGCACTTTGGGGGGGGAACGAAATGGCTACACCTTC
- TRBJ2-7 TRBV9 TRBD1 CASSTTGSQYF TGTGCCAGCAGCACGACAGGGAGTCAGTACTTC
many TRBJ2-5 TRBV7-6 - CASSPSRTPGTQYF TGTGCCAGCAGCCCATCACGGACTCCGGGGACCCAGTACTTC
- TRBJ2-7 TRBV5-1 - CASSLKAASSEQYF TGCGCCAGCAGCTTGAAAGCAGCGAGCAGCGAGCAGTACTTC
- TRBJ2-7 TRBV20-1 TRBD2 CSAGTSGGYEQYF TGCAGTGCTGGGACTAGCGGGGGTTACGAGCAGTACTTC
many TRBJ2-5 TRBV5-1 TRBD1 CASSVGQEKTQYF TGCGCCAGCAGCGTCGGACAGGAAAAGACCCAGTACTTC
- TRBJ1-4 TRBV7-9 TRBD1 CASSLGAGGLNEKLFF TGTGCCAGCAGCTTAGGGGCAGGGGGACTTAATGAAAAACTGTTTTTT
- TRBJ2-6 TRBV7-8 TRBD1 CASTTGLDTEAF TGTGCCAGCACGACAGGGCTCGACACTGAAGCTTTC
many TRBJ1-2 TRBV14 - CASSQDGQGGNYGYTF TGTGCCAGCAGCCAAGATGGCCAAGGAGGAAACTATGGCTACACCTTC
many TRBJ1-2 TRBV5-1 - CASSSDNYGYTF TGCGCCAGCAGCTCCGACAATTATGGCTACACCTTC
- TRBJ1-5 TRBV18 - CASSRQEGKSNQPQHF TGTGCCAGCTCACGCCAGGAGGGTAAGAGCAATCAGCCCCAGCATTTT
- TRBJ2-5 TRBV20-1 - CSARSERQTQYF TGCAGTGCTAGGTCAGAGCGGCAGACCCAGTACTTC
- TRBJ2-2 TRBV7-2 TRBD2 CASSLGASGSGELFF TGTGCCAGCAGCTTAGGAGCTAGCGGATCCGGGGAGCTGTTTTTT
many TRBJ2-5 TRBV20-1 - CRVQGRQETQYF TGCAGAGTACAGGGACGGCAAGAGACCCAGTACTTC
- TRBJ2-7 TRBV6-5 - CASSYSTNYEQYF TGTGCCAGTAGTTATTCCACAAACTACGAGCAGTACTTC
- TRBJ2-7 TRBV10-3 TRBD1 CAISKDRALPYEQYF TGTGCCATCAGTAAGGACAGGGCCCTCCCCTACGAGCAGTACTTC
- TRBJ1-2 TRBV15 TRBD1 CATSPSPTGVKGGYTF TGTGCCACCAGCCCCAGCCCCACAGGGGTCAAAGGTGGCTACACCTTC
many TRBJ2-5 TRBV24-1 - CATRGRVAQETQYF TGTGCCACCAGGGGACGGGTAGCTCAAGAGACCCAGTACTTC
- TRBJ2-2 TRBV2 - CASSDLLWRNTGELFF TGTGCCAGCAGTGATTTACTTTGGAGAAACACCGGGGAGCTGTTTTTT
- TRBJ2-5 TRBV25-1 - CASSEVRWPEETQYF TGTGCCAGCAGTGAAGTCCGATGGCCGGAGGAGACCCAGTACTTC
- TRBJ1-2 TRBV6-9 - CASSSSGTPDYGYTF TGTGCCAGCAGTTCATCCGGGACACCCGACTATGGCTACACCTTC
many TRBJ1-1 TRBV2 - CAREDNGENTEAFF TGTGCCAGGGAGGACAACGGGGAGAACACTGAAGCTTTCTTT
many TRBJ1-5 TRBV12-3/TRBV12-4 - CASSVAPAAWQPQHF TGTGCCAGCAGTGTAGCGCCTGCCGCGTGGCAGCCCCAGCATTTT
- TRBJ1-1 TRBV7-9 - CASSQGPIGTEAFF TGTGCCAGCAGCCAGGGACCGATCGGGACTGAAGCTTTCTTT
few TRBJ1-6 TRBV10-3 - CASSGHPDYNSPLHF TGTGCCAGCAGCGGCCACCCGGATTATAATTCACCCCTCCACTTT
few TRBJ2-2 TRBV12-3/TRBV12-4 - CASSQERYANTGELFF TGTGCCAGCAGTCAGGAGCGTTACGCGAACACCGGGGAGCTGTTTTTT
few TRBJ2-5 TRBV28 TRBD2 CASSLSALTSDQETQYF TGTGCCAGCAGTTTATCGGCCTTAACTAGCGACCAAGAGACCCAGTACTTC
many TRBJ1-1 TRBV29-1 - CSAGTEDAFF TGCAGCGCTGGGACGGAGGATGCTTTCTTT
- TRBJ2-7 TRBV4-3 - CASSQGLHYEQYF TGCGCCAGCAGCCAAGGACTACACTACGAGCAGTACTTC
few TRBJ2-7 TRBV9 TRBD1 CASSGGEGQGLYEQYF TGTGCCAGCAGCGGAGGGGAGGGACAGGGTTTGTACGAGCAGTACTTC
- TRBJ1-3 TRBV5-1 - CASSPGQRSGNTIYF TGCGCCAGCAGCCCAGGACAGAGGTCCGGAAACACCATATATTTT
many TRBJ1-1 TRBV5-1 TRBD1 CASSADRANTEAFF TGCGCCAGCAGCGCTGACAGGGCGAACACTGAAGCTTTCTTT